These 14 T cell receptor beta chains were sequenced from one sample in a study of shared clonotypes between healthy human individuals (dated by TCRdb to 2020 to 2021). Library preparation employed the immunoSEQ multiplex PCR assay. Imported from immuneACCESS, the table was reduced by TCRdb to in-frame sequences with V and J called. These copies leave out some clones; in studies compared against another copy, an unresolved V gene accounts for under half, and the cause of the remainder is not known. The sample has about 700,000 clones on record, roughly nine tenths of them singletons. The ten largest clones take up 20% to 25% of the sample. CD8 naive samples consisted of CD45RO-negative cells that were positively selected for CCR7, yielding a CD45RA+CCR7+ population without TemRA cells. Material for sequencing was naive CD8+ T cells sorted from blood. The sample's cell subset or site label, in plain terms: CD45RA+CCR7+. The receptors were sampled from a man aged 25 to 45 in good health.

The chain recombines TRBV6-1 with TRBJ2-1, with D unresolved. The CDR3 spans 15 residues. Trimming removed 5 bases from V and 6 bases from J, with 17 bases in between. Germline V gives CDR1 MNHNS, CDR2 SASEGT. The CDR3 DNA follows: TGTGCCAGCAGTAAAACGTCCCAGGTTTCCAATGAGCAGTTCTTC. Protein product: CASSKTSQVSNEQFF.

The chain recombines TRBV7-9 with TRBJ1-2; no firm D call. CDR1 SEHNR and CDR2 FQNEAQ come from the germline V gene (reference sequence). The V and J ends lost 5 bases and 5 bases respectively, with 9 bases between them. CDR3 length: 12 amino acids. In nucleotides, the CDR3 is TGTGCCAGCAGCCCAGGATTTTATGGCTACACCTTC. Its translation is CASSPGFYGYTF.

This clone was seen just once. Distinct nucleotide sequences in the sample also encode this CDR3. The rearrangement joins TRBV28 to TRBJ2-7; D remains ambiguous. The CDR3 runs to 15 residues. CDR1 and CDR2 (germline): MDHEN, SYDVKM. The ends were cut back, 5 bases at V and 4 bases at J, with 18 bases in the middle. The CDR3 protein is CASSPQYRPTYEQYF. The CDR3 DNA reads TGTGCCAGCAGTCCACAATATCGGCCAACTTACGAGCAGTACTTC.

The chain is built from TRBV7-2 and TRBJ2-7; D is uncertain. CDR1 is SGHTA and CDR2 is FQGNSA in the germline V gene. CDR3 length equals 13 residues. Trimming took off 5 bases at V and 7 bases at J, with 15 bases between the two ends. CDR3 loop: CASSPVGSREQYF. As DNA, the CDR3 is TGTGCCAGCAGCCCGGTAGGCTCTCGGGAGCAGTACTTC.

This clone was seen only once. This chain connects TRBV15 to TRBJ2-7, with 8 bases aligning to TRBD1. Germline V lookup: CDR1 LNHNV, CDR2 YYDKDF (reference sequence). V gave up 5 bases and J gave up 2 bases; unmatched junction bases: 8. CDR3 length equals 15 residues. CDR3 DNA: TGTGCCACCAGCCACCTGGGACAGGAGGCCTACGAGCAGTACTTC. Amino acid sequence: CATSHLGQEAYEQYF.

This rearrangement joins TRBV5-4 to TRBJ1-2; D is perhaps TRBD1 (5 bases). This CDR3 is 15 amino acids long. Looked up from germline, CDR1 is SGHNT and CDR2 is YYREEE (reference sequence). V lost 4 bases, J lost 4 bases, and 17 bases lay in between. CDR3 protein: CASSPPGPNIYGYTF. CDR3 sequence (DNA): TGTGCCAGCAGCCCACCGGGACCGAATATCTATGGCTACACCTTC.

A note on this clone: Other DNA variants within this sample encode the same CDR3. CDR3 sequence: CASSSPGLAAEQYF. DNA for the CDR3: TGTGCCAGCAGCTCACCGGGACTAGCTGCCGAGCAGTACTTC. The chain employs TRBV7-9 and TRBJ2-7; 9 bases are a match to TRBD2. The CDR3 totals 14 residues. CDR1 and CDR2 from the germline V gene are SEHNR and FQNEAQ (reference sequence). V trimming: 4 bases; J trimming: 6 bases; junction bases outside the gene matches: 7.

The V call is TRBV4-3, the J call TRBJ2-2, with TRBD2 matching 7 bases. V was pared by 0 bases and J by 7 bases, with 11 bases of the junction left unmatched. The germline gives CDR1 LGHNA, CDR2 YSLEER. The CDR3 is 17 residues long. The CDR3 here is CASSQDPPVAGVGELFF. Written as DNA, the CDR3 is TGCGCCAGCAGCCAAGATCCCCCGGTAGCGGGCGTCGGGGAGCTGTTTTTT.

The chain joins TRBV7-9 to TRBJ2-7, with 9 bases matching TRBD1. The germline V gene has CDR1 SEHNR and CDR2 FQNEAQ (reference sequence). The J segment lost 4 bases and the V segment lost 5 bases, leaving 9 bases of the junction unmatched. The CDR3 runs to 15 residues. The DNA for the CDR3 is TGTGCCAGCAGCGCCCCTCGACAGGGGGTTTACGAGCAGTACTTC. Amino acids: CASSAPRQGVYEQYF.

The CDR3 sequence is CASRQPYGYTF. CDR3 nucleotide sequence: TGTGCCAGCCGACAGCCCTATGGCTACACCTTC. This chain links TRBV27 with TRBJ1-2; perhaps TRBD1 as D (5 bases). From germline, CDR1 is MNHEY and CDR2 SMNVEV (reference sequence). Trimming shortened V by 8 bases and J by 4 bases, and 8 bases separated the two germline ends. CDR3 length equals 11 residues.

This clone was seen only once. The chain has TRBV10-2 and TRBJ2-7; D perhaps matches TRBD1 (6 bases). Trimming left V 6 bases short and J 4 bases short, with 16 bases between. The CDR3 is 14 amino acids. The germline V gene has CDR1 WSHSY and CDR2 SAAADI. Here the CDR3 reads CASRAQGQGYEQYF. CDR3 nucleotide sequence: TGCGCCAGCAGGGCGCAGGGGCAGGGGTACGAGCAGTACTTC.

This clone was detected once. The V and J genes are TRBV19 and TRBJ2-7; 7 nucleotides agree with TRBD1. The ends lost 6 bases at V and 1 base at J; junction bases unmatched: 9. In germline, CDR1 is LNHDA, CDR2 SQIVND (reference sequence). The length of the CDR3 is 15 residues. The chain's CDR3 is CASSDFMTGSYEQYF. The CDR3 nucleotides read TGTGCCAGTAGCGACTTCATGACAGGGTCCTACGAGCAGTACTTC.

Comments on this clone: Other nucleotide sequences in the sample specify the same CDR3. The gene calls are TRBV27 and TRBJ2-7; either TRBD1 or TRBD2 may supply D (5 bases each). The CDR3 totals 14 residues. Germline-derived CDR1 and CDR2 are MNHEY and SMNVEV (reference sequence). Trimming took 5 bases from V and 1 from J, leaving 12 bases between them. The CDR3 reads CASSLGTASYEQYF. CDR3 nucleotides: TGTGCCAGCAGTCTCGGGACCGCTTCCTACGAGCAGTACTTC.

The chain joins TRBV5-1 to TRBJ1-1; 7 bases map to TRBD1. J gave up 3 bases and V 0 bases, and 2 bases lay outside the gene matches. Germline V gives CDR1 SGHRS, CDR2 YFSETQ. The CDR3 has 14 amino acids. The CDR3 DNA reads TGCGCCAGCAGCTTGGAGGGGGCTTACACTGAAGCTTTCTTT. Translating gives CASSLEGAYTEAFF.